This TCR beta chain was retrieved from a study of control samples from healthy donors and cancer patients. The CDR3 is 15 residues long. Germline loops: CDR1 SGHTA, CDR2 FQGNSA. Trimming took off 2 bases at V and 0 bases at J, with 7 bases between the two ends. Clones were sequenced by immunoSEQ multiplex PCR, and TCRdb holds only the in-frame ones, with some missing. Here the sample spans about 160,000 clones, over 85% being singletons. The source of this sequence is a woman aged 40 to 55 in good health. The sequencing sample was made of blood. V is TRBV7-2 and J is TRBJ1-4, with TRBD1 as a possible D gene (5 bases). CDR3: CASSLMGATNEKLFF. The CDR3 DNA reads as TGTGCCAGCAGCTTAATGGGGGCAACTAATGAAAAACTGTTTTTT.